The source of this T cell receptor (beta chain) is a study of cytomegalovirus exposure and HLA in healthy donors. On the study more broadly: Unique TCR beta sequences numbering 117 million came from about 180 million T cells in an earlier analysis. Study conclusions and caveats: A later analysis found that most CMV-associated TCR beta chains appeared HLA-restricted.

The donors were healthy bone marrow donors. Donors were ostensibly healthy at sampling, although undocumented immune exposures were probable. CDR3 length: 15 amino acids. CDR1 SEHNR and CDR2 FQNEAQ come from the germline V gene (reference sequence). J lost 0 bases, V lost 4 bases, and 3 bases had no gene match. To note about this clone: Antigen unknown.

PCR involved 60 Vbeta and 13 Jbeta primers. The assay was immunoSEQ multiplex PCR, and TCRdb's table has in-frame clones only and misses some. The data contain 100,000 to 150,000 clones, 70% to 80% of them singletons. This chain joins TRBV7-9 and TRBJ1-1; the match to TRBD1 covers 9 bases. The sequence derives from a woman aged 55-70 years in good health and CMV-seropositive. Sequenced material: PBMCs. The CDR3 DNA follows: TGTGCCAGCAGCTCGGGACAGGGTATGAACACTGAAGCTTTCTTT. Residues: CASSSGQGMNTEAFF.